Sequencing of this T cell receptor beta chain was carried out in a study of T-cell reconstitution after alpha-beta-depleted transplantation in children. Study outcomes and limitations: Approximately two months post-transplant, alpha-beta T cells reportedly originated from several hundred expanded graft clones.

This clonotype was found many times. Its cognate antigen is unknown. Unique molecular identifiers were used to barcode this TCRbeta library. TCRdb used MiXCR to reprocess the PCR reads, holding one entry per CDR3 protein. The sample lists more than 40,000 distinct CDR3 sequences, about 9% occurring once. Germline V gives CDR1 DFQATT, CDR2 SNEGSKA (reference sequence). V dropped 5 bases and J dropped 5; count of bases not matched to a gene: 14. The CDR3 runs to 16 residues. The chain is built from TRBV20-1 and TRBJ1-5; 8 bases are shared with TRBD1. The specimen was PBMCs, mostly from graft donor cells, collected 60 days after TCRalphabeta/CD19-depleted stem cell transplant. This clonotype was obtained from a male patient under 10 years old who had a stem cell transplant for chronic granulomatous disease, so the T cells may come from the graft donor. The CDR3 nucleotides read TGCAGTGCTGATTATGGGTTATCAGGGGGCGATCAGCCCCAGCATTTT. Translating gives CSADYGLSGGDQPQHF.